This TCR beta chain was identified in a study of T cell responses to AZD1222 COVID-19 vaccine. Study at large: Investigators merged groups given second doses at roughly 4 or roughly 12 weeks.

Study-wide results and caveats: The CD4 TCRs associated with vaccination extended across spike and predominated at 160-218 and 743-854. Scientists sampled the repertoires only once the peak T cell response had passed. Spike-specific TCR breadth and depth both grew after two AZD1222 doses.

This clone was seen once. Its antigen is as yet unknown. This CDR3 contains 14 residues. The germline gives CDR1 MDHEN, CDR2 SYDVKM. With V trimmed by 5 bases and J by 5 bases, 5 bases remained unmatched. Sequencing was performed with immunoSEQ multiplex PCR; in TCRdb, only in-frame clones are kept and a portion is missing. In the table there are 130,000 to 150,000 clones, roughly nine tenths of which are singletons. V gene TRBV28 combines with J gene TRBJ2-3, with 9 bases aligning to TRBD2. Source: peripheral blood, taken on day 0 of AZD1222 vaccination. The receptor was derived from an adult in good health. CDR3 DNA sequence: TGTGCCAGCAGTCTAGCGGGACGTAAAGATACGCAGTATTTT. Translating gives CASSLAGRKDTQYF.